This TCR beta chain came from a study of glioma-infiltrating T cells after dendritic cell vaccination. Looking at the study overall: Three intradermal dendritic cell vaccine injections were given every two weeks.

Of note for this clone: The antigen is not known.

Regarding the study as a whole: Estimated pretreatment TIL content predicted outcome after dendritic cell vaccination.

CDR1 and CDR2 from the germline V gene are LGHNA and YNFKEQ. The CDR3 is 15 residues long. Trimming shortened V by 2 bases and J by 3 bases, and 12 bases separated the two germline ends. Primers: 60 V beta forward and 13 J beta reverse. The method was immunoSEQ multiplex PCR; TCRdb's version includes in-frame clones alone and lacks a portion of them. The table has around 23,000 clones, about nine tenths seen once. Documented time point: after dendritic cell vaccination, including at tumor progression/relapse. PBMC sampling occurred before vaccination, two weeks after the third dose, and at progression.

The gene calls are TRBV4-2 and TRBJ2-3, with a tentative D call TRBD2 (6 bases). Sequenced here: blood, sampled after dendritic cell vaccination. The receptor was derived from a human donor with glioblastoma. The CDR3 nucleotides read TGTGCCAGCAGCCAATCGATCGGGGGAACAGATACGCAGTATTTT. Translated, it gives CASSQSIGGTDTQYF.